Shown below are 18 T cell receptor beta chains from a single sample sequenced in a study of T cells after posttransplantation cyclophosphamide. Sequencing used immunoSEQ multiplex PCR; TCRdb keeps in-frame clones, though not all of them. The data hold roughly 30,000 clones, with over 80% observed a single time. The naive gate required viable CD3+CD4+ or CD3+CD8+ cells with CCR7+CD45RA+CD45RO-CD95-CD27+CD28+ phenotype. Sequenced: naive CD4+ T cells sorted from PBMCs. All receptors derive from a woman aged 60 to 75 in good health, CMV-negative, and a related stem cell transplant donor.

The J gene is TRBJ1-2, the V gene TRBV5-6; 12 nucleotides match TRBD1. Germline lookup yields CDR1 SGHDT and CDR2 YYEEEE. V shed 4 bases, J shed 8 bases, and the junction held 15 bases outside the gene matches. The CDR3 is 17 residues long. CDR3 in DNA: TGTGCCAGCAGCCCACTGGGGACAGGGGGCGCCGTCTCGGGCTACACCTTC. It codes for CASSPLGTGGAVSGYTF.

V gene TRBV4-1 combines with J gene TRBJ2-7; the D gene is possibly TRBD2 (5 bases). Germline CDR1 and CDR2: MGHRA and YSYEKL. This CDR3 spans 14 amino acids. Trimming removed 0 bases from V and 7 bases from J, with 13 bases in between. CDR3 sequence reads: CASSQEDPSGEQYF. The CDR3, as DNA: TGCGCCAGCAGCCAAGAAGACCCCTCGGGGGAGCAGTACTTC.

The CDR3 is CASSSSPGSYNEQFF. In DNA form, the CDR3 reads TGTGCCAGCAGCTCTAGCCCGGGCTCCTACAATGAGCAGTTCTTC. V and J are TRBV7-3 and TRBJ2-1, with D possibly matching TRBD2 (5 bases). CDR3 length: 15 amino acids. Per germline, CDR1 SGHTA and CDR2 FQGTGA. V lost 4 bases and J 0 bases, leaving 10 bases between the germline ends.

This chain uses TRBV10-3 with TRBJ1-3; D may be TRBD1 (5 bases). V was clipped by 10 bases and J by 2 bases, with 12 bases between them. The CDR3 runs 13 residues. From germline, CDR1 is ENHRY and CDR2 SYGVKD. CDR3 coding DNA: TGTGCCACGACGGACACTGCTGGAAACACCATATATTTT. It codes for CATTDTAGNTIYF.

This chain joins TRBV19 and TRBJ1-5, with D hard to call. Germline CDR1 is LNHDA and CDR2 is SQIVND (reference sequence). The CDR3 is made up of 14 amino acids. V lost 8 bases to trimming and J lost 8 bases, with 19 bases between them. The CDR3 reads CASWSRGILEPQHF. The CDR3 region has the DNA TGTGCCAGTTGGTCGCGAGGGATCTTGGAGCCCCAGCATTTT.

The chain uses TRBV7-9 and TRBJ1-4; a possible D gene is TRBD1 (6 bases). V lost 3 bases and J 8 bases, leaving 10 bases between the germline ends. The CDR3 consists of 13 residues. Germline V gene data show CDR1 as SEHNR and CDR2 as FQNEAQ (reference sequence). The CDR3 DNA reads as TGTGCCAGCAGCTTGGCAGGGGAAGAAAAACTGTTTTTT. Translating it yields CASSLAGEEKLFF.

This clone was detected only once. The chain recombines TRBV5-1 with TRBJ2-7; 7 bases are shared with TRBD2. Per germline, CDR1 SGHRS and CDR2 YFSETQ. This CDR3 has 14 amino acids. Losses at the gene ends were 0 bases for V and 3 bases for J; bases not matched to a gene: 3. The CDR3 DNA is TGCGCCAGCAGCTTGGGTCGGGGGGTCTACGAGCAGTACTTC. It encodes CASSLGRGVYEQYF.

This chain links TRBV6-5 with TRBJ1-4; 7 bases are shared with TRBD1. Germline V gives CDR1 MNHEY, CDR2 SVGAGI. The length of the CDR3 is 15 residues. After removal of 2 bases from V and 8 bases from J, the junction contained 8 bases not matched to a gene. CDR3 loop: CASSYLRQGEEKLFF. Here the CDR3 DNA reads TGTGCCAGCAGTTACCTCAGACAGGGCGAAGAAAAACTGTTTTTT.

This chain links TRBV11-3 with TRBJ2-7; 10 nucleotides agree with TRBD2. CDR1 SGHNT and CDR2 YENEEA come from the germline V gene. V was pared by 0 bases and J by 2 bases, with 1 base of the junction left unmatched. The CDR3 runs to 15 residues. This CDR3 reads CASSLESGGAYEQYF. CDR3 sequence (DNA): TGTGCCAGCAGCTTAGAAAGCGGGGGGGCCTACGAGCAGTACTTC.

The chain carries TRBV7-9 and TRBJ2-7; 10 nucleotides match TRBD2. This CDR3 spans 14 amino acids. The trim removed 5 bases at V and 3 bases at J, leaving 4 bases unmatched. Germline CDR1 reads SEHNR; CDR2 reads FQNEAQ (reference sequence). CDR3 region: CASSQSSGSYEQYF. CDR3 in DNA: TGTGCCAGCAGCCAATCTAGCGGGAGCTACGAGCAGTACTTC.

In DNA, the CDR3 is TGTGCCAGCAGCCGACCCCGGAACCCACACCTAGATTCTAATGAAAAACTGTTTTTT. Its translation: CASSRPRNPHLDSNEKLFF. The V call is TRBV7-9, the J call TRBJ1-4; D not certain. Between the trimmed V and J ends, which lost 5 bases and 3 bases, there was a span of 25 bases. Germline V lookup: CDR1 SEHNR, CDR2 FQNEAQ (reference sequence). The CDR3 is 19 residues long. The whole variable domain, filled in from reference TRBV7-9 and TRBJ1-4, reads DTGVSQNPRHKITKRGQNVTFRCDPISEHNRLYWYRQTLGQGPEFLTYFQNEAQLEKSRLLSDRFSAERPKGSFSTLEIQRTEQGDSAMYLCASSRPRNPHLDSNEKLFFGSGTQLSVL.

This clone has more than one count but fewer than ten. V gene TRBV6-5 combines with J gene TRBJ1-4; D remains unclear. CDR1 MNHEY and CDR2 SVGAGI come from the germline V gene. The V gene lost 2 bases and the J gene lost 3 bases, with 10 bases spanning the gap. This CDR3 is built from 15 residues. The DNA of the CDR3 is TGTGCCAGCAGTTACGGTCGGTCCTCTAATGAAAAACTGTTTTTT. As protein: CASSYGRSSNEKLFF.

The chain has TRBV18 and TRBJ2-1, with TRBD1 matching over 7 bases. This CDR3 has 14 residues. In germline, CDR1 is KGHSH, CDR2 LQKENI. The V gene end was trimmed by 4 bases and the J gene end by 9 bases; junction bases not matched to a gene: 9. The CDR3 DNA reads TGTGCCAGCTCACTCGACAGGGCCATGGGTGAGCAGTTCTTC. This encodes CASSLDRAMGEQFF.

J is TRBJ2-3 and V is TRBV7-9; 7 bases are shared with TRBD2. CDR1 and CDR2 from the germline V gene are SEHNR and FQNEAQ (reference sequence). This CDR3 comprises 15 residues. With V trimmed by 5 bases and J by 6 bases, 11 bases remained unmatched. CDR3 region: CASSISSGGGDTQYF. In DNA, the CDR3 is TGTGCCAGCAGCATATCTAGCGGAGGCGGGGATACGCAGTATTTT.

In nucleotides, the CDR3 is TGTGCCAGCAGCCCCCCAGGAGATACGCAGTATTTT. Its translation: CASSPPGDTQYF. This chain joins TRBV7-2 and TRBJ2-3, with D unresolved. The germline CDR1 and CDR2 sequences are SGHTA and FQGNSA. V lost 5 bases and J 5 bases, leaving 8 bases between the germline ends. This CDR3 has 12 residues.

The chain carries TRBV5-4 and TRBJ2-7; D ambiguous. CDR1 and CDR2 (germline): SGHNT, YYREEE (reference sequence). V shed 0 bases and J shed 0 bases, with 10 bases lying between them. There are 15 residues in the CDR3. DNA of the CDR3: TGTGCCAGCAGCTTGGTTGGGCGCCCCTCCTACGAGCAGTACTTC. This translates into CASSLVGRPSYEQYF.

The gene calls are TRBV11-2 and TRBJ1-1; TRBD1 matches at 11 bases. Germline lookup yields CDR1 SGHAT and CDR2 FQNNGV. The junction had 14 bases not matched to a gene; V was cut back by 3 bases and J by 5 bases. The CDR3 loop spans 18 amino acids. The CDR3 spells CASSLHRGTGGSYTEAFF. DNA of the CDR3: TGTGCCAGCAGCTTGCATAGGGGGACAGGGGGGTCTTATACTGAAGCTTTCTTT.

The chain combines TRBV18 with TRBJ1-6; no clear D gene. The CDR3 is 15 amino acids. Per the germline V gene, CDR1 is KGHSH and CDR2 is LQKENI. V was clipped by 8 bases and J by 10 bases, with 21 bases between them. The CDR3 DNA reads as TGTGCCAGCACAATTGTTACTGGGCAGCGGTCACCCCTCCACTTT. This encodes CASTIVTGQRSPLHF.